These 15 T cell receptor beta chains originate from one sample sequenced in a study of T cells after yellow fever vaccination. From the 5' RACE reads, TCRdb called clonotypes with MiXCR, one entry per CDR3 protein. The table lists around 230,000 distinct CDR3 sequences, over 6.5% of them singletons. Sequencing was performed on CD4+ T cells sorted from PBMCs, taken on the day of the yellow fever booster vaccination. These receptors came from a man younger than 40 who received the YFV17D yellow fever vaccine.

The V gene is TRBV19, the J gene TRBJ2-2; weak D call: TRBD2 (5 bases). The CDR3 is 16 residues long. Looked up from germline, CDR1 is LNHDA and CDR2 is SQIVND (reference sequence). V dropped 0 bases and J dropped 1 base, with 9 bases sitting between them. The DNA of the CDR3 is TGTGCCAGTAGTATAGATCCCGGGATGAACACCGGGGAGCTGTTTTTT. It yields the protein CASSIDPGMNTGELFF.

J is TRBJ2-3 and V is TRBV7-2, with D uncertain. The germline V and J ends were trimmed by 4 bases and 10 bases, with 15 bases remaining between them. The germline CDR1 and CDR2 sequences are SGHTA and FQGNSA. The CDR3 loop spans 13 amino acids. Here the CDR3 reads CASSSGPGRSQYF. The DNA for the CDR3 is TGTGCCAGCAGCTCAGGCCCGGGCAGGTCGCAGTATTTT. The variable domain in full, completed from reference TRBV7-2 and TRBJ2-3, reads GAGVSQSPSNKVTEKGKDVELRCDPISGHTALYWYRQSLGQGLEFLIYFQGNSAPDKSGLPSDRFSAERTGGSVSTLTIQRTQQEDSAVYLCASSSGPGRSQYFGPGTRLTVL.

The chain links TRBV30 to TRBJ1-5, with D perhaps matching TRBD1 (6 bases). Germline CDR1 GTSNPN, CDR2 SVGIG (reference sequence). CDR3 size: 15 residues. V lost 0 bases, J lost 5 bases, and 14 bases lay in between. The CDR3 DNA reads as TGTGCCTGGAGTGTACGACAGGACCCCTATCAGCCCCAGCATTTT. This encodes CAWSVRQDPYQPQHF.

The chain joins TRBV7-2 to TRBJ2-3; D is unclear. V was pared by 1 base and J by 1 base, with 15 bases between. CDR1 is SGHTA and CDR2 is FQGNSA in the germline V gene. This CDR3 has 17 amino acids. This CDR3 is CASSLGMDPLGTDTQYF. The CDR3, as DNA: TGTGCCAGCAGCTTAGGTATGGACCCCCTGGGCACAGATACGCAGTATTTT.

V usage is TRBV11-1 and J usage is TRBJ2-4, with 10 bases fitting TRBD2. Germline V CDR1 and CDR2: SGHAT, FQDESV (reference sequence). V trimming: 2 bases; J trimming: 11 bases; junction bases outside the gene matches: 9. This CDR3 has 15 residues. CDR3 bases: TGTGCCAGCAGCTTATTAGACTCTAGCGGGAGCCTTCAGTACTTC. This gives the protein CASSLLDSSGSLQYF.

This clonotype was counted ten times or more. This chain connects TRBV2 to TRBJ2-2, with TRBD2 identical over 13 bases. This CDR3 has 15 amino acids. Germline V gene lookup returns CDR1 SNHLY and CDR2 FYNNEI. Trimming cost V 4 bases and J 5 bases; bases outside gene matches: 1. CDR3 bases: TGTGCCAGCAGTGGACTAGCGGGAGGAACCGGGGAGCTGTTTTTT. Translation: CASSGLAGGTGELFF.

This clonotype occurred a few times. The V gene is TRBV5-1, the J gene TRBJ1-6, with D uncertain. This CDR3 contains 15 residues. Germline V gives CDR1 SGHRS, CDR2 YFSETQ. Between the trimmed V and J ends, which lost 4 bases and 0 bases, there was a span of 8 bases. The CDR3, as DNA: TGCGCCAGCAGCCGACTAAGCTCCTATAATTCACCCCTCCACTTT. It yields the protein CASSRLSSYNSPLHF.

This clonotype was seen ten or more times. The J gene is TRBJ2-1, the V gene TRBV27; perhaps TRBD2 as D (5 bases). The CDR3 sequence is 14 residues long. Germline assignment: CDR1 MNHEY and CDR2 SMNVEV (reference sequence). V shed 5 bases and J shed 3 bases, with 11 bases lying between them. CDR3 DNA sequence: TGTGCCAGCAGTCAGAAGGGAGACTACAATGAGCAGTTCTTC. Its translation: CASSQKGDYNEQFF.

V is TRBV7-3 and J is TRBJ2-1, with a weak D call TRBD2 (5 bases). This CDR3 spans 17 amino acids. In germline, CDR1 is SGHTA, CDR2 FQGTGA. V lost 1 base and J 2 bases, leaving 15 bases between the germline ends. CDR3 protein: CASSLKPRVGTYNEQFF. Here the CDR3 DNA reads TGTGCCAGCAGCTTAAAGCCCCGGGTCGGGACCTACAATGAGCAGTTCTTC.

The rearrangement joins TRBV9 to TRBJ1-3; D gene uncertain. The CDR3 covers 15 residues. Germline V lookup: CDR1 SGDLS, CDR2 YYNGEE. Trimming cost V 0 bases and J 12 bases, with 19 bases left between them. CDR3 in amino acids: CASSVDAGFLASIYF. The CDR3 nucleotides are TGTGCCAGCAGCGTAGACGCCGGGTTCCTCGCGAGCATATATTTT.

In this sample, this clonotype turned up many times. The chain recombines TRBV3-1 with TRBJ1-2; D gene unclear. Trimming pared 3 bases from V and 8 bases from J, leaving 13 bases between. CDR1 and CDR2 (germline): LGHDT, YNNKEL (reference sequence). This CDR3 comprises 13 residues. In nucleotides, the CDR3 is TGTGCCAGCAGCCATAGTAGGGCCTCGGGCTACACCTTC. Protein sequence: CASSHSRASGYTF.

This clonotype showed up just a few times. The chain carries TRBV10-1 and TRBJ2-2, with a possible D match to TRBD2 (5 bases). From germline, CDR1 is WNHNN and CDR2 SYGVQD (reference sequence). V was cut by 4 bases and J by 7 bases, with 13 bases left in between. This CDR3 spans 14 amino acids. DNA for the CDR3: TGCGCCAGCAGTGCTGCGAGGGCCGGCGGGGAGCTGTTTTTT. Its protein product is CASSAARAGGELFF.

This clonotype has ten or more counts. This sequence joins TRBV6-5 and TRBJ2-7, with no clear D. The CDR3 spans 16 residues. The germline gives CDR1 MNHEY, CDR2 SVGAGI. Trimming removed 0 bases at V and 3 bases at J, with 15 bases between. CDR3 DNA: TGTGCCAGCAGTTACTCGATGGCGGATACCTTCTACGAGCAGTACTTC. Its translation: CASSYSMADTFYEQYF.

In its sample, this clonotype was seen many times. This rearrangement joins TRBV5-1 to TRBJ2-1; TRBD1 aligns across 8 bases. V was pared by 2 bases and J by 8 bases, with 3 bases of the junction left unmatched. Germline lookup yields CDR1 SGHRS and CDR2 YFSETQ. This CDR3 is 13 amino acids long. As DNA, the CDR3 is TGCGCCAGCAGCTTCGGACAGGGTGATGAGCAGTTCTTC. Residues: CASSFGQGDEQFF.

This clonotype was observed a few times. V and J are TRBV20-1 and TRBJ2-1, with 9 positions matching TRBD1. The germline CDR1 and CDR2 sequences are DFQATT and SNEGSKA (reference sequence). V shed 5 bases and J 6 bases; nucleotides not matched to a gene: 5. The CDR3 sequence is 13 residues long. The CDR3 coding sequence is TGCAGTGCTGCCCGGGACAGGGTCAATGAGCAGTTCTTC. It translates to CSAARDRVNEQFF.